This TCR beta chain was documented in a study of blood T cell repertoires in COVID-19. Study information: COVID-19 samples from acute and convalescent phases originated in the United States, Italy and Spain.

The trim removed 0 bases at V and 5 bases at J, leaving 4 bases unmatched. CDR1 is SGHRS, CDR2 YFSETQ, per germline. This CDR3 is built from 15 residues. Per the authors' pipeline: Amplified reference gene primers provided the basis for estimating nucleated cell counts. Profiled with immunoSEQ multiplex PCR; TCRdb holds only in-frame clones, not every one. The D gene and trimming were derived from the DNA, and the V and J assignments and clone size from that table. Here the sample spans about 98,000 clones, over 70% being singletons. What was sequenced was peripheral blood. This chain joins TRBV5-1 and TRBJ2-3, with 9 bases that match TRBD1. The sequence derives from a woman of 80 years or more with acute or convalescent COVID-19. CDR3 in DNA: TGCGCCAGCAGCTTGGAGGGACAGGGAGTAGATACGCAGTATTTT. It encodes CASSLEGQGVDTQYF.